A selection of T cell receptor beta chains follows, all from one sample in a study of Tregs in tolerant kidney transplant recipients. Sequencing was performed with immunoSEQ multiplex PCR; in TCRdb, only in-frame clones are kept and a portion is missing. Found here are some 240,000 clones, about four fifths of them singletons; the top ten hold over 0.5%. Sequences were obtained from CD4+ T cells from blood. The source is a human donor in good health. Both conserved end residues are part of each CDR3.

v_call,j_call,cdr3_aa
TRBV5-6,TRBJ1-3,CASSYRTGGSGNTIYF
TRBV5-1,.,CASSSAQDPSLTEQYF
TRBV2,TRBJ1-4,CASSAAGNEKLFF
TRBV4-2,TRBJ1-1,CASSQVARRMNTEAFF
TRBV7-6,TRBJ1-1,CASSSSGNTEAFF
TRBV6-5,TRBJ1-1,CASSSVHMNTEAFF
TRBV10-3,TRBJ2-3,CAISELALSTDTQYF
TRBV18,TRBJ1-2,CASSREANYGYTF
TRBV4-2,TRBJ2-5,CASSQETRADQETQYF
TRBV18,TRBJ2-3,CASSPLDLAGSTDTQYF
TRBV6-1,TRBJ2-7,CASSQAFYEQYF
TRBV6-5,TRBJ2-7,CASSRQGGDYEQYF
TRBV30,TRBJ2-3,CAWTGVATDTQYF
TRBV11-2,TRBJ2-3,CASSSWTGHTQYF
TRBV5-1,TRBJ2-5,CASSLGLAGVGETQYF
TRBV29-1,TRBJ2-7,CSVRTVYYEQYF
TRBV30,TRBJ1-1,CAWSSNLNTEAFF
TRBV19,TRBJ1-1,CASPPRTGGMAEAFF
TRBV5-1,TRBJ2-1,CASSLRPLDEQFF
TRBV18,TRBJ1-1,CASSAGQNTEAFF
TRBV7-8,TRBJ2-2,CASSPGQGVYTGELFF
TRBV28,TRBJ2-7,CASTPSGTRTYEQYF
TRBV6-4,TRBJ1-1,CANLLSTFGGVNTEAFF
TRBV7-8,TRBJ1-1,CASSLGFTEAFF